This TCR beta chain was retrieved from a study of T cells after yellow fever vaccination. Study-wide background: The fractions with low cell numbers were processed using SMART-Seq v4 Ultra Low Input.

This clonotype has just a few counts. One entry per CDR3 protein results from TCRdb running MiXCR on the 5' RACE reads. The sample holds tens of thousands of distinct CDR3 sequences, 10% to 15% seen once. Germline values: CDR1 SGHVS, CDR2 FNYEAQ. V was pared by 1 base and J by 12 bases, with 10 bases between. The CDR3 spans 12 residues. Sample: CD8+ T cells not binding an NS4B(214-222) dextramer, sorted from PBMCs, taken roughly 20 days after the first yellow fever vaccination. The TCR comes from a man aged 18-30 years who received the YFV17D yellow fever vaccine. J is TRBJ2-1 and V is TRBV7-6; a weak D match, TRBD1 (6 bases). DNA of the CDR3: TGTGCCAGCAGCTTAGAGGGGGATTGGCAGTTCTTC. As protein: CASSLEGDWQFF.